This T cell receptor beta chain was obtained from a study of T cells in localized non-small cell lung cancer. General study findings and limits: Appearing in adjacent lung were a median about 60 of the top 100 tumor clones. Sequencing, confined to only one tumor region, leaves heterogeneity possible. There was an association of higher blood T cell density with longer overall survival. Uninvolved adjacent lung showed the highest T cell clonality, exceeding tumor.

This CDR3 is built from 14 residues. The V gene lost 3 bases and the J gene lost 0 bases, with 9 bases spanning the gap. Germline CDR1 is KGHSH and CDR2 is LQKENI. As to this clone: What it binds is unknown.

Clones were read by immunoSEQ multiplex PCR, and TCRdb kept only the in-frame ones, dropping some. The data contain 20,000 to 25,000 clones, roughly nine tenths of them seen just once; the ten biggest clones take up roughly 22%. This chain uses TRBV18 with TRBJ2-7; D call uncertain. This sample comprised PBMCs, obtained before any cancer treatment. The TCR originated in a man aged 35-75 years with stage II squamous cell lung carcinoma. The CDR3 DNA follows: TGTGCCAGCTCACCTGACCGGAGCTCCTACGAGCAGTACTTC. Its protein is CASSPDRSSYEQYF.